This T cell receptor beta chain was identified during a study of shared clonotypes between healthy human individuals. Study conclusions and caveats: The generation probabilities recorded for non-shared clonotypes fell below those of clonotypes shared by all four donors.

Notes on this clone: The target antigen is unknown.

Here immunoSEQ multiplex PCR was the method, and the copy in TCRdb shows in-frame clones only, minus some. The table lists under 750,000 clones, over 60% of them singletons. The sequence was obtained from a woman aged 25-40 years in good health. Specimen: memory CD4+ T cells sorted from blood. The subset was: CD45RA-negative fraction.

CDR3 nucleotide sequence: TGCGCCAGCAGCTCCGGACAGGGGCGACGCACCGGGGAGCTGTTTTTT. This translates into CASSSGQGRRTGELFF. The chain joins TRBV5-1 to TRBJ2-2, with TRBD1 matching over 9 bases. The V segment lost 3 bases and the J segment 4 bases; nucleotides outside the gene matches: 7. CDR1 is SGHRS and CDR2 is YFSETQ in the germline V gene. The CDR3 is 16 amino acids.